This entry concerns a single TCR beta chain. This CDR3 comprises 13 residues. From germline, CDR1 is SEHNR and CDR2 FQNEAQ (reference sequence). Trimming removed 1 base from V and 6 bases from J, with 10 bases in between. Measured with immunoSEQ multiplex PCR; TCRdb has only the in-frame clones, and not every one. The sample has 320,000 or so clones, less than 85% seen once. The study drew participants aged about 18 to 89 years from roughly 25 US areas. The sample originates from a study of blood T cell repertoires in COVID-19. The clonotype comes from a woman under 40 who had been exposed to COVID-19. The chain combines TRBV7-9 with TRBJ2-7, with D possibly matching TRBD1 (5 bases). Sequenced material: PBMCs or T cells enriched from blood (not recorded which). The CDR3 reads CASSLEPQGEQYF. The CDR3, as DNA: TGTGCCAGCAGCTTAGAACCCCAGGGCGAGCAGTACTTC.